These 17 T cell receptor beta chains were all obtained from the same sample, sequenced in a study of T cell responses to AZD1222 COVID-19 vaccine. Some clones are missing from TCRdb's copy, which holds only in-frame ones; the method was immunoSEQ multiplex PCR. In the table there are around 100,000 clones, just under 90% of which are singletons. This material consisted of peripheral blood, taken on day 0 of AZD1222 vaccination. The receptors here all came from an adult in good health.

The table lists this clone with a count of one. The V gene is TRBV18, the J gene TRBJ2-3; tentatively, D is TRBD1 or TRBD2 (5 bases each). V dropped 3 bases and J dropped 4 bases, with 11 bases sitting between them. CDR3 length equals 14 residues. From germline, CDR1 is KGHSH and CDR2 LQKENI. CDR3 protein: CASSPRGVADTQYF. For the CDR3, the DNA is TGTGCCAGCTCACCTCGAGGGGTGGCAGATACGCAGTATTTT.

V is TRBV5-5 and J is TRBJ2-2, with 14 bases matching TRBD2. The CDR3 length is 18 residues. Losses at the gene ends were 6 bases for V and 4 bases for J; bases not matched to a gene: 11. The germline CDR1 and CDR2 sequences are SGHKS and YYEKEE (reference sequence). CDR3 DNA sequence: TGTGCCAGCAACCCGATGACTAGCGGGGGGGTGATCACCGGGGAGCTGTTTTTT. It translates to CASNPMTSGGVITGELFF.

The V and J genes are TRBV6-5 and TRBJ2-1, with D unresolved. CDR1 and CDR2 (germline): MNHEY, SVGAGI. The CDR3 contains 15 residues. Trimming pared 5 bases from V and 0 bases from J, leaving 11 bases between. CDR3 DNA sequence: TGTGCCAGCAGTCCTCGTGGTAGCTCCTACAATGAGCAGTTCTTC. Amino acid sequence: CASSPRGSSYNEQFF.

The J gene is TRBJ1-6, the V gene TRBV12-3 or TRBV12-4; 8 positions agree with TRBD1. The CDR3 has 13 amino acids. J lost 9 bases, V lost 6 bases, and 4 bases had no gene match. CDR3 sequence (DNA): TGTGCCAGCAGAACCACAGGGGGTTCACCCCTCCACTTT. Protein product: CASRTTGGSPLHF.

Written as DNA, the CDR3 is TGTGCCAGCAGCTTGGCGGGGCAGAGAAGCACAGATACGCAGTATTTT. This gives the protein CASSLAGQRSTDTQYF. This sequence joins TRBV5-4 and TRBJ2-3; TRBD1 or TRBD2 may be the D gene (5 bases each). Trimming shortened V by 0 bases and J by 0 bases, and 11 bases separated the two germline ends. Germline CDR1 reads SGHNT; CDR2 reads YYREEE (reference sequence). This CDR3 is built from 16 residues.

This clone was seen a handful of times. The chain links TRBV5-1 to TRBJ2-7; unclear D gene. The CDR3 runs 14 residues. Trimming cost V 1 base and J 3 bases, with 11 bases left between them. CDR1 is SGHRS and CDR2 is YFSETQ in the germline V gene. The CDR3 is CASSLSARDYEQYF. In nucleotides, the CDR3 is TGCGCCAGCAGCTTGTCAGCACGAGACTACGAGCAGTACTTC.

V gene TRBV7-2 combines with J gene TRBJ2-7; 8 bases align to TRBD1. V lost 4 bases to trimming and J lost 4 bases; unmatched junction nucleotides: 12. CDR1 SGHTA and CDR2 FQGNSA come from the germline V gene. The CDR3 has 16 residues. CDR3 DNA: TGTGCCAGCAGCTCGTGGACAGGGCCTCAGTCTTACGAGCAGTACTTC. As protein: CASSSWTGPQSYEQYF. Combining the CDR3 with reference TRBV7-2 and TRBJ2-7 gives the whole variable domain GAGVSQSPSNKVTEKGKDVELRCDPISGHTALYWYRQSLGQGLEFLIYFQGNSAPDKSGLPSDRFSAERTGGSVSTLTIQRTQQEDSAVYLCASSSWTGPQSYEQYFGPGTRLTVT.

This sequence joins TRBV4-3 and TRBJ2-1, with TRBD2 matching over 7 bases. Germline values: CDR1 LGHNA, CDR2 YSLEER. The V gene end was trimmed by 2 bases and the J gene end by 4 bases; junction bases not matched to a gene: 5. The CDR3 extends over 15 amino acids. The CDR3 coding sequence is TGCGCCAGCAGCCAATCCCGGGGGGAATACAATGAGCAGTTCTTC. This sequence encodes CASSQSRGEYNEQFF.

The chain links TRBV6-5 to TRBJ1-2; 7 bases are shared with TRBD1. After removal of 6 bases from V and 2 bases from J, the junction contained 6 bases not matched to a gene. Germline-derived CDR1 and CDR2 are MNHEY and SVGAGI. This CDR3 comprises 14 residues. CDR3 region: CASRRQGRNYGYTF. The CDR3 nucleotides are TGTGCCAGCAGGAGACAGGGACGGAACTATGGCTACACCTTC.

The genes are TRBV2 and TRBJ1-5, with 8 bases fitting TRBD1. CDR3 length: 18 amino acids. Germline CDR1 is SNHLY and CDR2 is FYNNEI. V was pared by 6 bases and J by 2 bases, with 15 bases of the junction left unmatched. CDR3 sequence (DNA): TGTGCCAGCAGGTCGGACAGGGTTCGTTATATAGGCAATCAGCCCCAGCATTTT. Translation: CASRSDRVRYIGNQPQHF.

This clone appeared a single time. The CDR3 here is CASSFGDSNEKLFF. The CDR3 DNA reads as TGCGCCAGCAGCTTTGGCGATTCTAATGAAAAACTGTTTTTT. V gene TRBV5-1 combines with J gene TRBJ1-4; D is uncertain. The CDR3 length is 14 residues. V lost 2 bases and J lost 3, with 8 bases in between. Per the germline V gene, CDR1 is SGHRS and CDR2 is YFSETQ.

This chain connects TRBV6-6 to TRBJ1-1; D perhaps matches TRBD1 (5 bases). V dropped 0 bases and J dropped 1 base, with 9 bases sitting between them. The CDR3 consists of 15 residues. The germline V gene encodes CDR1 MNHNY and CDR2 SVGAGI (reference sequence). The CDR3 reads CASSYSWGENTEAFF. DNA for the CDR3: TGTGCCAGCAGTTACTCGTGGGGGGAGAACACTGAAGCTTTCTTT.

The J gene is TRBJ2-3, the V gene TRBV29-1; perhaps TRBD1 as D (6 bases). Germline CDR1 is SQVTM and CDR2 is ANQGSEA. This CDR3 is 12 amino acids long. V lost 8 bases and J 0 bases, leaving 9 bases between the germline ends. The CDR3 coding sequence is TGCAGCTCGGGACATAGCACAGATACGCAGTATTTT. It codes for CSSGHSTDTQYF.

V is TRBV5-1 and J is TRBJ2-7; 10 bases match TRBD1. Germline V CDR1 and CDR2: SGHRS, YFSETQ. The CDR3 runs to 14 residues. The V gene end was trimmed by 4 bases and the J gene end by 4 bases; junction bases not matched to a gene: 5. This CDR3 reads CASSPGTGVYEQYF. Here the CDR3 DNA reads TGCGCCAGCAGCCCCGGGACAGGGGTTTACGAGCAGTACTTC.

V usage is TRBV7-6 and J usage is TRBJ1-1; D gene unclear. Germline V gene lookup returns CDR1 SGHVS and CDR2 FNYEAQ. CDR3 length: 14 residues. Trimming pared 3 bases from V and 0 bases from J, leaving 8 bases between. This CDR3 is CASSLSVMNTEAFF. The CDR3 coding sequence is TGTGCCAGCAGCTTGTCAGTGATGAACACTGAAGCTTTCTTT.

The chain is built from TRBV9 and TRBJ1-6, with D unclear. Germline CDR1 reads SGDLS; CDR2 reads YYNGEE. V lost 3 bases and J 10 bases, leaving 11 bases between the germline ends. CDR3 length: 13 residues. CDR3 region: CASSDRLGSPLHF. DNA for the CDR3: TGTGCCAGCAGCGACAGACTTGGATCACCCCTCCACTTT.

This clone was observed a single time. The chain carries TRBV6-2 or TRBV6-3 and TRBJ2-3; 8 nucleotides line up with TRBD2. V was pared by 2 bases and J by 2 bases, with 6 bases of the junction left unmatched. Germline-derived CDR1 and CDR2 are MNHEY and SVGEGT. This CDR3 is 16 amino acids long. The CDR3 DNA follows: TGTGCCAGCAGTTACCTCCGCGGGGGGAACACAGATACGCAGTATTTT. Translation gives CASSYLRGGNTDTQYF.